This T cell receptor (beta chain) was profiled in a study of PD-1 blockade in classical Hodgkin lymphoma. General observations from the study: Exclusion applied to patients who initiated nivolumab less than 1 year following ASCT.

As to this clone: Its specificity is not known. Compared with germline, one end of the junction differs, possibly owing to a read error.

The data were produced by immunoSEQ multiplex PCR, yet TCRdb's version contains in-frame clones alone and is incomplete. The table includes roughly 28,000 clones, 60% to 75% detected once. The CDR3 has 18 residues. The germline V gene encodes CDR1 SSHAT and CDR2 FNYEAQ (reference sequence). Every patient experienced relapse after autologous stem cell transplantation, and brentuximab vedotin exposure varied. This clonotype was obtained from a human donor with classical Hodgkin lymphoma. Sequenced material: peripheral blood mononuclear cells (PBMCs), taken before the second cycle of nivolumab. The chain has TRBV7-7 and TRBJ2-6; the match to TRBD1 covers 7 bases. CDR3 in DNA: TGTGCTAGCAGCCGCTACAGGGGCCCCAGTACGGGGGCCAACGTCCTGACTTTC. Protein: CASSRYRGPSTGANVLTF. The variable domain in full, with the rest retrieved from reference TRBV7-7 and TRBJ2-6, is GAGVSQSPRYKVTKRGQDVTLRCDPISSHATLYWYQQALGQGPEFLTYFNYEAQPDKSGLPSDRFSAERPEGSISTLTIQRTEQRDSAMYRCASSRYRGPSTGANVLTFGAGSRLTVL.